A single sample gave rise to the 5 T cell receptor beta chains below, sequenced in a study of blood T cells in healthy people across ages. Then a second PCR, running roughly 7 to 11 cycles, was carried out with a sample-barcoded 5' primer and a J-beta primer mix. TCRdb itself ran the 5' RACE reads through MiXCR, one entry per CDR3 protein. The profile shows about 780,000 distinct CDR3 sequences, around half of them singletons. What was sequenced was blood. The receptors stem from an elderly man in good health.

The sample holds a few counts of this clonotype. This chain joins TRBV6-6 and TRBJ2-4; 12 positions agree with TRBD1. Germline CDR1 MNHNY, CDR2 SVGAGI (reference sequence). Trimming at V came to 2 bases and at J to 13 bases, leaving 12 bases not matched to a gene. The CDR3 runs 16 residues. CDR3 residues: CASSYPTGQGATEQYF. The CDR3 nucleotides read TGTGCCAGCAGTTACCCTACGGGACAGGGGGCAACGGAGCAGTACTTC.

This clonotype was observed once. This chain connects TRBV20-1 to TRBJ2-1; 10 bases align to TRBD2. Losses at the gene ends were 1 base for V and 4 bases for J; bases not matched to a gene: 4. Germline V gene lookup returns CDR1 DFQATT and CDR2 SNEGSKA (reference sequence). The CDR3 runs 15 residues. The CDR3 is CSARGLTSGYNEQFF. The CDR3 DNA reads as TGCAGTGCTAGAGGGTTGACTAGCGGGTACAATGAGCAGTTCTTC.

The CDR3 coding sequence is TGCGCCAGCAGCCAAGATCATGGCGGGGGAGAGACCCAGTACTTC. This encodes CASSQDHGGGETQYF. The chain combines TRBV4-3 with TRBJ2-5; 7 nucleotides align to TRBD2. J gave up 4 bases and V 0 bases, and 5 bases lay outside the gene matches. The CDR3 sequence is 15 residues long. In germline, CDR1 is LGHNA, CDR2 YSLEER.

The chain joins TRBV7-9 to TRBJ1-4, with D perhaps matching TRBD1 (5 bases). The CDR3 has 15 residues. The ends were cut back, 5 bases at V and 7 bases at J, with 17 bases in the middle. The germline gives CDR1 SEHNR, CDR2 FQNEAQ (reference sequence). The CDR3 DNA is TGTGCCAGCAGCATGGGACTCTCGGAGGGTGAAAAACTGTTTTTT. Translation gives CASSMGLSEGEKLFF.

This clonotype was detected many times. One junction end does not reproduce the germline sequence, and a read error may be involved. V and J are TRBV10-1 and TRBJ2-7; 12 bases fit TRBD2. Germline V gene sequence: CDR1 WNHNN, CDR2 SYGVQD (reference sequence). The CDR3 sequence is 15 residues long. The DNA of the CDR3 is TGTGCCAGCAGCCCCCGACTAGCGGGAGCCTACGAGCAGTACTTC. Its translation is CASSPRLAGAYEQYF.